These 27 T cell receptor beta chains were all obtained from the same sample, sequenced in a study of blood T cell repertoires in COVID-19 (dated by TCRdb to the early 2020s). Library preparation employed the immunoSEQ multiplex PCR assay. In its TCRdb copy, this immuneACCESS table keeps in-frame sequences only and misses some clones. Where compared with another copy, unresolved V genes explain less than half of these, and the others have no known cause. This sample is represented by a few hundred thousand clones; 84% of them were singletons. About 1.4% of the sample is held by the ten biggest clonotypes. The specimen was peripheral blood. The receptors derive from a woman in her thirties or forties who had recovered from COVID-19.

The chain uses TRBV4-2 and TRBJ2-1; 13 positions agree with TRBD2. The CDR3 totals 21 residues. Per germline, CDR1 LGHNA and CDR2 YNFKEQ. The trim removed 4 bases at V and 8 bases at J, leaving 23 bases unmatched. The CDR3 is CASSPPWIKVLAGGVDDEQFF. In DNA form, the CDR3 reads TGTGCCAGCAGCCCCCCCTGGATCAAGGTACTAGCGGGGGGGGTAGACGATGAGCAGTTCTTC.

The gene calls are TRBV6-2 or TRBV6-3 and TRBJ1-4; D call uncertain. Per germline, CDR1 MNHEY and CDR2 SVGEGT. V lost 1 base to trimming and J lost 5 bases, with 8 bases between them. This CDR3 is 14 amino acids long. The CDR3 region is CASSYFRMNEKLFF. CDR3 DNA sequence: TGTGCCAGCAGTTACTTCAGAATGAATGAAAAACTGTTTTTT.

The V call is TRBV6-2 or TRBV6-3, the J call TRBJ1-5, with 7 nucleotides matching TRBD1. The CDR3 loop spans 17 amino acids. V dropped 5 bases and J dropped 4; count of bases not matched to a gene: 14. Per the germline V gene, CDR1 is MNHEY and CDR2 is SVGEGT. As DNA, the CDR3 is TGTGCCAGCAGTACATGGGGGGACAGTAGGAGGAATCAGCCCCAGCATTTT. Its protein product is CASSTWGDSRRNQPQHF.

The chain employs TRBV5-4 and TRBJ1-1; no definite D call. CDR3 size: 13 residues. V lost 0 bases, J lost 1 base, and 4 bases lay in between. Germline assignment: CDR1 SGHNT and CDR2 YYREEE (reference sequence). The CDR3 sequence: CASSLEQNTEAFF. CDR3 coding DNA: TGTGCCAGCAGCTTGGAACAGAACACTGAAGCTTTCTTT.

The chain employs TRBV20-1 and TRBJ1-1; D uncertain. Per germline, CDR1 DFQATT and CDR2 SNEGSKA (reference sequence). V was pared by 3 bases and J by 0 bases, with 14 bases between. The CDR3 totals 15 residues. CDR3 region: CSASRLGIMNTEAFF. The DNA of the CDR3 is TGCAGTGCTAGTCGCCTAGGCATCATGAACACTGAAGCTTTCTTT.

V usage is TRBV7-2 and J usage is TRBJ2-6; 10 nucleotides align to TRBD2. J was trimmed by 0 bases and V by 3 bases; bases with no gene match: 8. The CDR3 length is 19 residues. Germline loops: CDR1 SGHTA, CDR2 FQGNSA. CDR3 bases: TGTGCCAGCAGCTTTTTGGTCCTAGCGGGGGACTCTGGGGCCAACGTCCTGACTTTC. Encoded protein: CASSFLVLAGDSGANVLTF.

This clone was seen a single time. The rearrangement uses TRBV19 and TRBJ1-6; D is unresolved. Trimming removed 7 bases at V and 0 bases at J, with 13 bases between. Germline CDR1 is LNHDA and CDR2 is SQIVND (reference sequence). The CDR3 contains 16 residues. Here the CDR3 reads CASTSPRSSYNSPLHF. Here the CDR3 DNA reads TGTGCCAGTACGAGTCCCCGAAGCTCCTATAATTCACCCCTCCACTTT.

The chain employs TRBV2 and TRBJ1-6; tentative D call: TRBD1 (6 bases). Trimming stripped 5 bases from V and 10 bases from J, with 12 bases between. Germline values: CDR1 SNHLY, CDR2 FYNNEI. The CDR3 has 13 amino acids. CDR3 in amino acids: CASSTADRSPLHF. DNA for the CDR3: TGTGCCAGCAGTACAGCGGACAGATCACCCCTCCACTTT.

The CDR3, as DNA: TGTGCCAGCAGTCTGGGACAGGGGTCCTACGAGCAGTACTTC. Translation: CASSLGQGSYEQYF. This chain connects TRBV2 to TRBJ2-7; the match to TRBD1 covers 10 bases. Looked up from germline, CDR1 is SNHLY and CDR2 is FYNNEI. The CDR3 loop spans 14 amino acids. V dropped 5 bases and J dropped 1; count of bases not matched to a gene: 2.

The chain uses TRBV10-3 and TRBJ1-2; 7 bases are shared with TRBD1. Trimming at V came to 6 bases and at J to 4 bases, leaving 8 bases not matched to a gene. CDR1 and CDR2 from the germline V gene are ENHRY and SYGVKD. The CDR3 has 14 amino acids. The CDR3 is CAISLEPGGYGYTF. The DNA for the CDR3 is TGTGCCATCAGCCTCGAACCAGGGGGCTATGGCTACACCTTC.

The chain has TRBV29-1 and TRBJ2-2, with TRBD1 matching over 7 bases. J gave up 0 bases and V 5 bases, and 6 bases lay outside the gene matches. The CDR3 is 15 amino acids. The germline V gene encodes CDR1 SQVTM and CDR2 ANQGSEA. CDR3 amino acids: CSVIGTAPNTGELFF. The DNA for the CDR3 is TGCAGCGTTATCGGGACAGCTCCGAACACCGGGGAGCTGTTTTTT.

This sequence joins TRBV10-1 and TRBJ2-7; 7 bases match TRBD1. CDR1 is WNHNN and CDR2 is SYGVQD in the germline V gene (reference sequence). Trimming took 8 bases from V and 9 from J; bases not matched to a gene: 13. This CDR3 is 13 amino acids long. The CDR3 reads CASFTGRRGPQYF. CDR3 DNA: TGCGCCAGCTTTACGGGCAGAAGGGGGCCGCAGTACTTC.

J is TRBJ2-7 and V is TRBV5-6, with D possibly TRBD1 on 6 matching bases. This CDR3 region has 13 residues. The germline CDR1 and CDR2 sequences are SGHDT and YYEEEE. Trimming shortened V by 3 bases and J by 6 bases, and 13 bases separated the two germline ends. CDR3: CASSSDRSSEQYF. In DNA form, the CDR3 reads TGTGCCAGCAGCTCGGACAGAAGCTCCGAGCAGTACTTC. Drawing the rest from reference TRBV5-6 and TRBJ2-7, the complete variable domain is DAGVTQSPTHLIKTRGQQVTLRCSPKSGHDTVSWYQQALGQGPQFIFQYYEEEERQRGNFPDRFSGHQFPNYSSELNVNALLLGDSALYLCASSSDRSSEQYFGPGTRLTVT.

This chain uses TRBV9 with TRBJ2-3; D is undetermined. The CDR3 consists of 13 residues. The germline V gene encodes CDR1 SGDLS and CDR2 YYNGEE. The V and J ends lost 1 base and 6 bases respectively, with 9 bases between them. Here the CDR3 DNA reads TGTGCCAGCAGCGTACTAGATGGTGATACGCAGTATTTT. Protein: CASSVLDGDTQYF.

This rearrangement joins TRBV28 to TRBJ1-5; unclear D gene. The germline V and J ends were trimmed by 8 bases and 0 bases, with 11 bases remaining between them. The CDR3 has 14 residues. The germline V gene has CDR1 MDHEN and CDR2 SYDVKM. CDR3 amino acids: CASFRQNSNQPQHF. The CDR3 DNA follows: TGTGCCAGCTTCAGGCAAAATAGCAATCAGCCCCAGCATTTT.

This clone has only a few counts. The J gene is TRBJ2-5, the V gene TRBV7-8; D is perhaps TRBD2 (6 bases). CDR3 length: 18 amino acids. Trimming left V 5 bases short and J 1 base short, with 23 bases between. The V gene's germline CDR1 is SGHVS and CDR2 FQNEAQ. For the CDR3, the DNA is TGTGCCAGCAGCGCGCCCTATTTACTAGCTCTTGCCCAAGAGACCCAGTACTTC. Translated: CASSAPYLLALAQETQYF.

This chain links TRBV3-1 (or the pseudogene TRBV3-2) with TRBJ1-2; 7 nucleotides agree with TRBD1. This CDR3 contains 15 residues. Per the germline V gene, CDR1 is LGHDT and CDR2 is YNNKEL (reference sequence). Trimming at V came to 3 bases and at J to 4 bases, leaving 8 bases not matched to a gene. The DNA for the CDR3 is TGTGCCAGCAGCCATGCCGACAGGGTTGCCTATGGCTACACCTTC. Amino acids: CASSHADRVAYGYTF.

This chain uses TRBV6-5 with TRBJ1-6, with 9 bases that match TRBD1. After removal of 6 bases from V and 8 bases from J, the junction contained 8 bases not matched to a gene. The CDR3 contains 15 residues. Germline loops: CDR1 MNHEY, CDR2 SVGAGI. CDR3 sequence reads: CASRPGQGFHSPLHF. The CDR3, as DNA: TGTGCCAGCAGGCCGGGACAGGGTTTCCATTCACCCCTCCACTTT.

This chain joins TRBV12-3 or TRBV12-4 and TRBJ1-3; D is uncertain. V was trimmed by 10 bases and J by 2 bases, leaving 12 bases between them. This CDR3 spans 13 amino acids. CDR3 amino acids: CATDLGPGNTIYF. Here the CDR3 DNA reads TGTGCCACCGATTTGGGCCCTGGAAACACCATATATTTT.

V and J are TRBV3-1 (or the pseudogene TRBV3-2) and TRBJ1-2; D possibly corresponds to TRBD1 (5 bases). Trimming cost V 3 bases and J 4 bases, with 18 bases left between them. The CDR3 runs to 16 residues. The germline V gene has CDR1 LGHDT and CDR2 YNNKEL (reference sequence). CDR3 sequence reads: CASSHADGGGSYGYTF. The CDR3, as DNA: TGTGCCAGCAGCCACGCGGACGGGGGAGGAAGCTATGGCTACACCTTC.

CDR3 sequence reads: CSVMDSKETQYF. The CDR3 DNA follows: TGCAGCGTTATGGACTCGAAAGAGACCCAGTACTTC. This chain links TRBV29-1 with TRBJ2-5; perhaps TRBD2 as D (5 bases). V was shortened by 5 bases and J by 3 bases, with 10 bases between the two germline ends. The CDR3 covers 12 residues. Germline V gene sequence: CDR1 SQVTM, CDR2 ANQGSEA. The variable domain in full, completed from reference TRBV29-1 and TRBJ2-5, reads SAVISQKPSRDICQRGTSLTIQCQVDSQVTMMFWYRQQPGQSLTLIATANQGSEATYESGFVIDKFPISRPNLTFSTLTVSNMSPEDSSIYLCSVMDSKETQYFGPGTRLLVL.

The chain employs TRBV30 and TRBJ2-1; D not certain. The CDR3 contains 13 residues. V lost 0 bases and J lost 8, with 11 bases in between. The germline gives CDR1 GTSNPN, CDR2 SVGIG (reference sequence). CDR3: CAWSVLGLHEQFF. CDR3 nucleotides: TGTGCCTGGAGTGTACTCGGGTTACATGAGCAGTTCTTC.

The chain employs TRBV18 and TRBJ2-4; no definite D call. The length of the CDR3 is 13 residues. Trimming cost V 0 bases and J 8 bases, with 8 bases left between them. CDR1 is KGHSH, CDR2 LQKENI, per germline. CDR3 in DNA: TGTGCCAGCTCACCACCGGGTCAGGACATTCAGTACTTC. This translates into CASSPPGQDIQYF.

This chain connects TRBV15 to TRBJ2-1; the D is unclear. The germline V gene encodes CDR1 LNHNV and CDR2 YYDKDF (reference sequence). With 1 base removed from V and 5 bases from J, the gap between germline ends came to 9 bases. The CDR3 is 14 amino acids. The CDR3 DNA sequence: TGTGCCACCAGCAGAGTAGGCAGCGACAATGAGCAGTTCTTC. It encodes CATSRVGSDNEQFF.

The J gene is TRBJ2-2, the V gene TRBV5-6; D is possibly TRBD2 (5 bases). Trimming cost V 0 bases and J 3 bases, with 12 bases left between them. This CDR3 has 16 amino acids. Germline CDR1 and CDR2: SGHDT and YYEEEE. CDR3 in DNA: TGTGCCAGCAGCTTGGCCCGGGGTTGGGACACCGGGGAGCTGTTTTTT. Its protein product is CASSLARGWDTGELFF.

J is TRBJ1-2 and V is TRBV27; D is uncertain. Germline-derived CDR1 and CDR2 are MNHEY and SMNVEV (reference sequence). The CDR3 has 15 amino acids. V lost 4 bases to trimming and J lost 2 bases, with 14 bases between them. CDR3 DNA: TGTGCCAGCAGTTCTTGGGAAGGACTAAACTATGGCTACACCTTC. Amino acid sequence: CASSSWEGLNYGYTF.

This sequence joins TRBV3-1 (or the pseudogene TRBV3-2) and TRBJ1-1, with 9 bases lining up with TRBD1. Per the germline V gene, CDR1 is LGHDT and CDR2 is YNNKEL (reference sequence). The J segment lost 11 bases and the V segment lost 4 bases, leaving 8 bases of the junction unmatched. CDR3 length equals 13 residues. The CDR3 here is CASSLNTGGKAFF. CDR3 DNA sequence: TGTGCCAGCAGCCTCAATACAGGGGGCAAGGCTTTCTTT.